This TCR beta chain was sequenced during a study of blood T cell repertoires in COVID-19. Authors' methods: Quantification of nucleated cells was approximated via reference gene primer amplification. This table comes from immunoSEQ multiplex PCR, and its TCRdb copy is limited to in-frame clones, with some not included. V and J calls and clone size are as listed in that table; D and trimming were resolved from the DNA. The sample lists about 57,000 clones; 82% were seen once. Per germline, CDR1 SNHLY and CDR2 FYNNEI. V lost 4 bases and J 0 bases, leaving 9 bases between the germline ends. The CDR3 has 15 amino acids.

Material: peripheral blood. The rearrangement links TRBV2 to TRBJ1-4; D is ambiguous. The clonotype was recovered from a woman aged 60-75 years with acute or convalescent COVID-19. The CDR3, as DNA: TGTGCCAGCAGTGGGTCCGGTGCAACTAATGAAAAACTGTTTTTT. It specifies CASSGSGATNEKLFF.